Below, 12 T cell receptor beta chains from the same sample are listed, as sequenced in a study of T cell clusters in autoimmune cytopenias. TRB rearrangements were amplified by touch-down multiplex PCR with mixed TRB-A/B primers. TCRdb reprocessed the multiplex PCR reads and reports one entry per CDR3 protein, with no DNA. Its table lists fewer than 10,000 distinct CDR3 sequences. TRB amplification used 200 to 250 ng of peripheral blood genomic DNA. The sample taken for sequencing was peripheral blood. The source of these receptors is a human donor with an autoimmune cytopenia or autoimmune hepatitis (not recorded which).

The J gene is TRBJ2-7, the V gene TRBV27. The CDR3 runs 11 residues. The V gene's germline CDR1 is MNHEY and CDR2 SMNVEV (reference sequence). CDR3 sequence reads: CASGLGSGQYF.

This clonotype is large by frequency. This CDR3 reads CASSLSYTGGKGYNEQFF. The chain carries TRBV27 and TRBJ2-1; TCRdb selects TRBD1, and the lack of DNA leaves this call unchecked. Germline V gene sequence: CDR1 MNHEY, CDR2 SMNVEV (reference sequence). The CDR3 length is 18 residues.

This chain connects TRBV30 to TRBJ2-6. In germline, CDR1 is GTSNPN, CDR2 SVGIG (reference sequence). This CDR3 is built from 13 residues. The chain's CDR3 is CAWISKGANVLTF.

V usage is TRBV7-9 and J usage is TRBJ2-1; TCRdb names TRBD2, which stays unverified in the absence of DNA. There are 13 residues in the CDR3. CDR1 SEHNR and CDR2 FQNEAQ come from the germline V gene (reference sequence). The CDR3 sequence is CASLTSGSNEQFF.

The J gene is TRBJ2-3, the V gene TRBV6-5. Germline V CDR1 and CDR2: MNHEY, SVGAGI. The CDR3 extends over 15 amino acids. CDR3 protein: CAISESESLLFEQYF.

The chain carries TRBV12-3 or TRBV12-4 and TRBJ1-2; TCRdb designates TRBD1, a call that cannot be tested without DNA. CDR3 length: 13 amino acids. The chain's CDR3 is CASSSGTVSSVTF.

V and J are TRBV5-1 and TRBJ1-3; the D call from TCRdb, TRBD1, cannot be confirmed without DNA. The CDR3 is made up of 15 amino acids. The germline V gene encodes CDR1 SGHRS and CDR2 YFSETQ. CDR3: CASSTDRGPGNTIYF.

The V gene is TRBV24-1, the J gene TRBJ2-3; the TRBD1 assignment by TCRdb is unverifiable without DNA. Germline lookup yields CDR1 KGHDR and CDR2 SFDVKD. The CDR3 consists of 14 residues. The chain's CDR3 is CATSDHRATDTQYF.

CDR3 in amino acids: CASGNQARYYGYTF. The genes are TRBV6-5 and TRBJ1-2. The germline V gene encodes CDR1 MNHEY and CDR2 SVGAGI. The CDR3 is made up of 14 amino acids.

V and J are TRBV6-6 and TRBJ1-2; lacking DNA, the TRBD1 call made by TCRdb goes unchecked. The CDR3 has 15 residues. Per the germline V gene, CDR1 is MNHNY and CDR2 is SVGAGI (reference sequence). The CDR3 loop reads CASSIQGSKEHGYTF.

J is TRBJ1-5 and V is TRBV19; TCRdb's D call, TRBD1, is unchecked because there is no DNA. This CDR3 spans 14 amino acids. Germline V lookup: CDR1 LNHDA, CDR2 SQIVND (reference sequence). This CDR3 is CASRGQGVIQPQHF.

This clonotype counts as medium-sized by frequency. This chain uses TRBV12-3 or TRBV12-4 with TRBJ2-2; TCRdb picks TRBD2, but there is no DNA to check that call. The CDR3 contains 14 residues. CDR3 sequence: CASSEGGGTGELFF.